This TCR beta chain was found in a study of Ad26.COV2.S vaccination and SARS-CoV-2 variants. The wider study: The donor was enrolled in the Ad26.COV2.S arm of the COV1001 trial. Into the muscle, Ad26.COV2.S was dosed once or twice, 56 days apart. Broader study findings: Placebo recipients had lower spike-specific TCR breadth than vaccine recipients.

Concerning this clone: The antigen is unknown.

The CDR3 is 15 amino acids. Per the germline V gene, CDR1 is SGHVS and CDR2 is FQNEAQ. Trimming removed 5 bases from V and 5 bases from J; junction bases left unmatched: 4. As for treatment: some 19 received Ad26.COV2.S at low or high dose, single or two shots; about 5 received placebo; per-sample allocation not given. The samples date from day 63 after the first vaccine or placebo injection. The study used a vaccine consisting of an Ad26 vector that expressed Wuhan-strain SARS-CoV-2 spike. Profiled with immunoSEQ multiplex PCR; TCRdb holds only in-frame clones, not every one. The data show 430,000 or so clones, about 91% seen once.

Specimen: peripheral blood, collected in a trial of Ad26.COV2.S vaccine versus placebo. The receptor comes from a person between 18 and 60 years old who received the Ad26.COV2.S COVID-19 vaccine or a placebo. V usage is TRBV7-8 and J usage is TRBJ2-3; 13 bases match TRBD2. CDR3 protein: CASSGRLAGGDTQYF. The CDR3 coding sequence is TGTGCCAGCAGCGGCCGACTAGCGGGAGGAGATACGCAGTATTTT.